A single sample is the source of the 31 T cell receptor beta chains below, sequenced in a study of T cells in Graves' hyperthyroidism and ophthalmopathy. Regions amplified from RNA transcripts were the TCR beta CDR3 regions. Using the HTBI primer set, a first-round RT-PCR was run on the TCR CDR3. TCRdb redid the calling of the multiplex PCR reads with MiXCR, one entry per CDR3 protein. The sample records hundreds of thousands of distinct CDR3 sequences, 45% being singletons. Sequences were obtained from peripheral blood or thyroid tissue (not recorded which). The receptors shown here come from an adult man with Graves' disease, either hyperthyroidism or ophthalmopathy (not recorded which).

In this sample, this clonotype turned up a few times. The J gene is TRBJ2-5, the V gene TRBV7-2; weak D call: TRBD2 (5 bases). This CDR3 is built from 15 residues. Germline CDR1 SGHTA, CDR2 FQGNSA. Trimming pared 3 bases from V and 5 bases from J, leaving 16 bases between. CDR3 sequence: CASSLSPAPGETQYF. CDR3 coding DNA: TGTGCCAGCAGCTTGTCCCCCGCCCCGGGGGAGACCCAGTACTTC.

The chain joins TRBV2 to TRBJ1-4; 10 nucleotides line up with TRBD1. Germline-derived CDR1 and CDR2 are SNHLY and FYNNEI. V lost 8 bases, J lost 11 bases, and 5 bases stayed unmatched. The CDR3 extends over 12 amino acids. CDR3 coding DNA: TGTGCCAGCGTGGACAGGGGGTATAAACTGTTTTTT. Its protein is CASVDRGYKLFF.

V is TRBV20-1 and J is TRBJ2-5, with D perhaps TRBD1 or TRBD2 (5 bases each). The CDR3 extends over 15 amino acids. Germline V CDR1 and CDR2: DFQATT, SNEGSKA (reference sequence). Trimming removed 0 bases at V and 2 bases at J, with 13 bases between. CDR3 DNA sequence: TGCAGTGCTAGAGATCCCGGGGCACGGCAAGAGACCCAGTACTTC. It encodes CSARDPGARQETQYF.

The chain uses TRBV24-1 and TRBJ1-6; D possibly corresponds to TRBD1 (5 bases). Germline V gives CDR1 KGHDR, CDR2 SFDVKD. CDR3 length: 14 amino acids. The V end lost 5 bases, the J end lost 9 bases, and 13 bases lay between the germline ends. CDR3 region: CATSAGTPCSPLHF. DNA of the CDR3: TGTGCCACCAGTGCCGGGACCCCATGTTCACCCCTCCACTTT.

This clonotype was seen ten or more times. The chain has TRBV24-1 and TRBJ2-5; D possibly corresponds to TRBD2 (6 bases). Germline V lookup: CDR1 KGHDR, CDR2 SFDVKD. The CDR3 extends over 13 amino acids. V lost 1 base and J 5 bases, leaving 7 bases between the germline ends. This CDR3 reads CATSDFSGETQYF. CDR3 sequence (DNA): TGTGCCACCAGTGATTTCAGCGGGGAGACCCAGTACTTC.

This clonotype has ten or more counts. V usage is TRBV29-1 and J usage is TRBJ2-7; 9 positions match TRBD1. Germline assignment: CDR1 SQVTM and CDR2 ANQGSEA. V shed 4 bases and J 6 bases; nucleotides not matched to a gene: 13. The CDR3 consists of 15 residues. This CDR3 reads CSVVVRGQGTGEQYF. CDR3 nucleotide sequence: TGCAGCGTTGTGGTTCGCGGACAGGGGACGGGCGAGCAGTACTTC.

This clonotype showed up just a few times. The V and J genes are TRBV20-1 and TRBJ2-7; 8 bases fit TRBD2. The CDR3 runs 15 residues. Per the germline V gene, CDR1 is DFQATT and CDR2 is SNEGSKA (reference sequence). The V and J ends lost 3 bases and 0 bases, in that order; junction bases with no gene match: 7. This CDR3 reads CSARSGSGVSYEQYF. The CDR3 nucleotides read TGCAGTGCTAGGTCGGGTAGCGGGGTCTCCTACGAGCAGTACTTC.

In the case of this clonotype: Compared with germline, one end of the junction differs, possibly owing to a read error. The chain is built from TRBV10-3 and TRBJ2-7; possibly TRBD2 for D (6 bases). The CDR3 is 14 residues long. CDR1 and CDR2 from the germline V gene are ENHRY and SYGVKD. This chain's CDR3 is CASSYSSGGYEQYF. The CDR3 nucleotides are TGTGCCAGCAGTTACTCGTCCGGGGGCTACGAGCAGTACTTC.

Of note for this clonotype: This sequence may be a read error, since a much larger clone differs from it by one base. This is likely a read error, given that the CDR3 carries no conserved phenylalanine or tryptophan at its end. The chain uses TRBV6-1 and TRBJ1-1; TRBD1 is a possible D gene (6 bases). The germline V gene encodes CDR1 MNHNS and CDR2 SASEGT. The CDR3 contains 14 residues. The ends were cut back, 6 bases at V and 0 bases at J, with 11 bases in the middle. CDR3 sequence: CASSADRLNTEAFS. In DNA, the CDR3 is TGTGCCAGCAGCGCGGACAGACTGAACACTGAAGCTTTCTCT.

This clonotype has a handful of counts. CDR3: CASSTLYDRATNEKLFF. The CDR3 bases are TGTGCCAGTAGTACCCTTTACGACAGGGCAACTAATGAAAAACTGTTTTTT. The chain uses TRBV19 and TRBJ1-4, with 7 bases aligning to TRBD1. Germline CDR1 and CDR2: LNHDA and SQIVND (reference sequence). This CDR3 spans 17 amino acids. The trim removed 4 bases at V and 0 bases at J, leaving 8 bases unmatched.

In DNA form, the CDR3 reads TGTGCCAGCAGAGCCGCCGGGGCGGGTCAGCCCCAGCATTTT. This codes for CASRAAGAGQPQHF. The rearrangement uses TRBV2 and TRBJ1-5; perhaps TRBD1 as D (5 bases). The CDR3 totals 14 residues. Trimming took off 6 bases at V and 6 bases at J, with 15 bases between the two ends. Germline loops: CDR1 SNHLY, CDR2 FYNNEI. Drawing the rest from reference TRBV2 and TRBJ1-5, the complete variable domain is EPEVTQTPSHQVTQMGQEVILRCVPISNHLYFYWYRQILGQKVEFLVSFYNNEISEKSEIFDDQFSVERPDGSNFTLKIRSTKLEDSAMYFCASRAAGAGQPQHFGDGTRLSIL.

The chain joins TRBV6-5 to TRBJ2-7; D possibly corresponds to TRBD2 (7 bases). Looked up from germline, CDR1 is MNHEY and CDR2 is SVGAGI. The CDR3 runs 17 residues. Trimming removed 0 bases from V and 3 bases from J, with 18 bases in between. The CDR3: CASSYSDPGGLNYEQYF. CDR3 nucleotides: TGTGCCAGCAGTTACTCGGACCCGGGGGGCTTAAACTACGAGCAGTACTTC.

This chain's CDR3 is CASSLVANEETQYF. CDR3 bases: TGCGCCAGCAGCTTGGTGGCAAATGAAGAGACCCAGTACTTC. This chain joins TRBV5-1 and TRBJ2-5; D ambiguous. Germline V gene data show CDR1 as SGHRS and CDR2 as YFSETQ. The ends were cut back, 0 bases at V and 3 bases at J, with 9 bases in the middle. The CDR3 runs 14 residues.

This clonotype was counted at least ten times. J is TRBJ1-2 and V is TRBV15; D is perhaps TRBD1 (5 bases). The V gene's germline CDR1 is LNHNV and CDR2 YYDKDF (reference sequence). Trimming cost V 0 bases and J 7 bases, with 9 bases left between them. The CDR3 has 13 residues. Written as DNA, the CDR3 is TGTGCCACCAGCAGAGAAGTAGGGGCTGGCTACACCTTC. This sequence encodes CATSREVGAGYTF.

This clonotype was counted between two and nine times. The V call is TRBV7-2, the J call TRBJ1-3; possibly TRBD1 for D (6 bases). The CDR3 is 17 residues long. V was trimmed by 5 bases and J by 8 bases, leaving 25 bases between them. Germline CDR1 is SGHTA and CDR2 is FQGNSA. Here the CDR3 reads CASSPLDRLGASDTIYF. The DNA of the CDR3 is TGTGCCAGCAGCCCTCTCGACAGGTTGGGGGCTTCAGACACCATATATTTT.

The chain has TRBV10-3 and TRBJ2-5, with TRBD2 matching 8 bases. J gave up 1 base and V 10 bases, and 8 bases lay outside the gene matches. The CDR3 has 14 residues. Germline-derived CDR1 and CDR2 are ENHRY and SYGVKD. DNA for the CDR3: TGTGCCAGCAGGCAGACTAGCGCCCAAGAGACCCAGTACTTC. Translation: CASRQTSAQETQYF.

This clonotype was observed a single time. One junction end does not reproduce the germline sequence, and a read error may be involved. The rearrangement links TRBV10-3 to TRBJ1-4, with D possibly being TRBD1 (5 bases). CDR3 length equals 17 residues. The V gene's germline CDR1 is ENHRY and CDR2 SYGVKD. The CDR3 bases are TGTGCCAGCAGTGAGAAGCCCCTCGGGCAGGGTCGTGAAAAACTGTTTTTT. The encoded protein is CASSEKPLGQGREKLFF.

V usage is TRBV7-8 and J usage is TRBJ1-5; 8 positions agree with TRBD1. Trimming removed 4 bases from V and 6 bases from J; junction bases left unmatched: 11. Germline assignment: CDR1 SGHVS and CDR2 FQNEAQ. The CDR3 length is 16 residues. The CDR3 DNA sequence: TGTGCCAGCAGCTCCTCTGGGACAGGCGGCGGTCAGCCCCAGCATTTT. Translating it yields CASSSSGTGGGQPQHF.

This chain connects TRBV7-2 to TRBJ1-1; 7 bases line up with TRBD1. The J segment lost 5 bases and the V segment lost 6 bases, leaving 6 bases of the junction unmatched. The CDR3 contains 13 residues. CDR1 is SGHTA and CDR2 is FQGNSA in the germline V gene. The CDR3 reads CASRRDRVTEAFF. CDR3 coding DNA: TGTGCCAGCAGGAGAGACAGGGTAACTGAAGCTTTCTTT.

This clonotype was seen just once. The CDR3: CASSLMGPRGTEAFF. The CDR3 DNA reads TGTGCCAGCAGCTTGATGGGACCCCGAGGGACTGAAGCTTTCTTT. The chain carries TRBV7-3 and TRBJ1-1; maybe TRBD1 (5 bases). There are 15 residues in the CDR3. In germline, CDR1 is SGHTA, CDR2 FQGTGA. V lost 3 bases and J lost 5, with 16 bases in between.

Comment on this clonotype: Mismatch with germline at one junction end may stem from a read error. The rearrangement uses TRBV29-1 and TRBJ1-1, with D hard to call. The CDR3 extends over 15 amino acids. Germline CDR1 and CDR2: SQVTM and ANQGSEA. CDR3 DNA sequence: TGCTGCGTTTTTCCCCCTACAGTGTTGAACACTGAAGCTTTCTTT. Protein: CCVFPPTVLNTEAFF.

This clonotype was seen a handful of times. The chain has TRBV6-6 and TRBJ2-7, with a tentative D call TRBD2 (6 bases). Deletions cut 5 bases from V and 0 bases from J, with 11 bases between. Germline lookup yields CDR1 MNHNY and CDR2 SVGAGI (reference sequence). The CDR3 sequence is 14 residues long. CDR3 DNA: TGTGCCAGCAGTGCCAGGGAGGCCTCCTACGAGCAGTACTTC. The encoded protein is CASSAREASYEQYF.

This clonotype showed up just once. A read error may produce the germline difference seen at one junction end. The chain recombines TRBV7-8 with TRBJ2-7; either TRBD1 or TRBD2 may supply D (5 bases each). This CDR3 contains 17 residues. Per germline, CDR1 SGHVS and CDR2 FQNEAQ. The CDR3 DNA reads as TGTGCCAGCAGCTTAGCAGGGGAGAGCTTGGGATCATACGAGCGGTACTTC. Translating it yields CASSLAGESLGSYERYF.

This clonotype has only a few counts. The V call is TRBV9, the J call TRBJ1-1, with D perhaps TRBD1 (6 bases). CDR3 length: 15 amino acids. Germline-derived CDR1 and CDR2 are SGDLS and YYNGEE. The V end lost 5 bases, the J end lost 0 bases, and 14 bases lay between the germline ends. The CDR3 nucleotides are TGTGCCAGCAGTCGCGGACAGAGATTGAACACTGAAGCTTTCTTT. Protein sequence: CASSRGQRLNTEAFF. Drawing the rest from reference TRBV9 and TRBJ1-1, the complete variable domain is DSGVTQTPKHLITATGQRVTLRCSPRSGDLSVYWYQQSLDQGLQFLIQYYNGEERAKGNILERFSAQQFPDLHSELNLSSLELGDSALYFCASSRGQRLNTEAFFGQGTRLTVV.

This clonotype has a count of ten or more. The chain employs TRBV10-3 and TRBJ1-6; 9 bases fit TRBD1. The CDR3 sequence is 15 residues long. V shed 5 bases, J shed 5 bases, and the junction held 4 bases outside the gene matches. Germline V gene lookup returns CDR1 ENHRY and CDR2 SYGVKD. The CDR3 loop is CAISSTGGDNSPLHF. CDR3 sequence (DNA): TGTGCCATCAGTTCCACAGGGGGCGATAATTCACCCCTCCACTTT.

The chain couples TRBV7-2 to TRBJ1-6; 10 positions match TRBD1. The germline V gene has CDR1 SGHTA and CDR2 FQGNSA. The CDR3 totals 18 residues. Germline trimming cut 5 bases from V and 3 bases from J; bases unmatched to any gene: 10. The CDR3 DNA sequence: TGTGCCAGCAGCCCGGGACAGGGGAGCATCCGCTATAATTCACCCCTCCACTTT. Protein: CASSPGQGSIRYNSPLHF.

A note on this clonotype: The junction does not match germline at one end; this may be a read error. The rearrangement links TRBV20-1 to TRBJ1-2; D not resolved. From germline, CDR1 is DFQATT and CDR2 SNEGSKA (reference sequence). This CDR3 has 11 amino acids. CDR3 sequence (DNA): TGCAGTGCCAACTCTAACTATGGCCACACCTTC. It yields the protein CSANSNYGHTF.

The sample holds many counts of this clonotype. The rearrangement joins TRBV7-9 to TRBJ1-2, with D unclear. CDR3 length: 11 amino acids. V dropped 5 bases and J dropped 8 bases, with 9 bases sitting between them. The germline V gene encodes CDR1 SEHNR and CDR2 FQNEAQ (reference sequence). For the CDR3, the DNA is TGTGCCAGCAGCCTTTCAACGGGCTACACCTTC. Its protein is CASSLSTGYTF.

This sequence joins TRBV20-1 and TRBJ2-7; D call uncertain. V dropped 2 bases and J dropped 7 bases, with 30 bases sitting between them. Germline CDR1 is DFQATT and CDR2 is SNEGSKA (reference sequence). The CDR3 sequence is 18 residues long. The CDR3 region is CSARLDGVGLSDTGEQYF. Written as DNA, the CDR3 is TGCAGTGCTAGATTAGACGGAGTGGGTCTCAGCGACACCGGGGAGCAGTACTTC.

The CDR3 loop reads CSAGQGETWNSPLHF. The CDR3 coding sequence is TGCAGTGCTGGACAAGGGGAGACGTGGAATTCACCCCTCCACTTT. The rearrangement uses TRBV20-1 and TRBJ1-6; D is perhaps TRBD1 (5 bases). The CDR3 loop spans 15 amino acids. The ends were cut back, 5 bases at V and 7 bases at J, with 18 bases in the middle. Germline assignment: CDR1 DFQATT and CDR2 SNEGSKA (reference sequence).

The V call is TRBV5-1, the J call TRBJ1-5; the D is unclear. Germline CDR1 SGHRS, CDR2 YFSETQ. CDR3 length: 14 residues. Between the trimmed V and J ends, which lost 0 bases and 2 bases, there was a span of 6 bases. The chain's CDR3 is CASSLEPGNQPQHF. CDR3 DNA sequence: TGCGCCAGCAGCTTGGAACCAGGCAATCAGCCCCAGCATTTT.